A single sample gave rise to the 7 T cell receptor beta chains below, sequenced in a study of T cell repertoires in cytomegalovirus infection. TCRdb re-called the reads through MiXCR, storing one row per CDR3 protein. The sample holds some 700,000 distinct CDR3 sequences, less than 40% seen once. Sequencing used PBMCs. These TCRs come from a human donor in good health (CMV status not recorded). Some clones in this sample may be carry-over from other donors' samples.

There are a few counts of this clonotype. V and J are TRBV6-5 and TRBJ2-1; no clear D. The ends were cut back, 2 bases at V and 10 bases at J, with 15 bases in the middle. In germline, CDR1 is MNHEY, CDR2 SVGAGI. CDR3 length equals 14 residues. The CDR3 is CASSYTALKGEQFF. In nucleotides, the CDR3 is TGTGCCAGCAGTTACACGGCTCTAAAAGGCGAGCAGTTCTTC.

This clonotype was observed many times. The chain links TRBV11-2 to TRBJ2-7; D gene unclear. The CDR3 has 14 amino acids. V lost 6 bases and J lost 1, with 13 bases in between. Germline V CDR1 and CDR2: SGHAT, FQNNGV. The CDR3, as DNA: TGTGCCAGCAGTCCCGACTCTCGGTCCTACGAGCAGTACTTC. Translation: CASSPDSRSYEQYF.

The rearrangement uses TRBV28 and TRBJ1-4, with D perhaps TRBD1 (5 bases). Trimming took 10 bases from V and 7 from J, leaving 16 bases between them. This CDR3 has 13 amino acids. CDR1 MDHEN and CDR2 SYDVKM come from the germline V gene. CDR3 DNA sequence: TGTGCCACGGTTCGACAGAGCCGTGAAAAACTGTTTTTT. Its protein is CATVRQSREKLFF. Supplemented by reference TRBV28 and TRBJ1-4, the full variable domain reads DVKVTQSSRYLVKRTGEKVFLECVQDMDHENMFWYRQDPGLGLRLIYFSYDVKMKEKGDIPEGYSVSREKKERFSLILESASTNQTSMYLCATVRQSREKLFFGSGTQLSVL.

This clonotype turned up a few times. This chain links TRBV28 with TRBJ2-1; 8 bases agree with TRBD2. The CDR3 contains 12 residues. The V gene end was trimmed by 7 bases and the J gene end by 9 bases; junction bases not matched to a gene: 5. Germline lookup yields CDR1 MDHEN and CDR2 SYDVKM. CDR3 sequence reads: CASNPLAGEQFF. The CDR3 nucleotides are TGTGCCAGCAACCCCCTAGCGGGTGAGCAGTTCTTC.

This sequence joins TRBV19 and TRBJ2-2; D is uncertain. Trimming cost V 5 bases and J 3 bases, with 10 bases left between them. The CDR3 is 14 residues long. Germline CDR1 and CDR2: LNHDA and SQIVND (reference sequence). CDR3 loop: CASSSSWYTGELFF. The CDR3 DNA follows: TGTGCCAGTAGTTCCTCGTGGTACACCGGGGAGCTGTTTTTT.

The CDR3 DNA reads as TGTGCCAGCAGCCCCCGAATGTCCGGGGGAGTCGCTGGAAACACCATATATTTT. Encoded protein: CASSPRMSGGVAGNTIYF. The V call is TRBV7-2, the J call TRBJ1-3, with D perhaps matching TRBD1 (5 bases). Trimming took off 5 bases at V and 2 bases at J, with 22 bases between the two ends. Germline V gives CDR1 SGHTA, CDR2 FQGNSA. The length of the CDR3 is 18 residues.

The gene calls are TRBV15 and TRBJ2-6, with D uncertain. The CDR3 loop spans 12 amino acids. Germline values: CDR1 LNHNV, CDR2 YYDKDF (reference sequence). The ends were cut back, 7 bases at V and 4 bases at J, with 5 bases in the middle. For the CDR3, the DNA is TGTGCCACCATGGGAGGGGCCAACGTCCTGACTTTC. Amino acid sequence: CATMGGANVLTF.